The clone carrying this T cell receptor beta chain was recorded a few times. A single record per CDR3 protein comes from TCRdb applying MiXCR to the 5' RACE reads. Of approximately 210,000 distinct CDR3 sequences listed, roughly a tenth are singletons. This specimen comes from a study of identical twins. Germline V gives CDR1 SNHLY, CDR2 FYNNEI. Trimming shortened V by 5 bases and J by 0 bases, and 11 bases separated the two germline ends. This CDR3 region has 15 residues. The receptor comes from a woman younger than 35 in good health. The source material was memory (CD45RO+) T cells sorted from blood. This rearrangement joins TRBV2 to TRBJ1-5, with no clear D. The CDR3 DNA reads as TGTGCCAGCAGTCGTCGACTGGATAGCAATCAGCCCCAGCATTTT. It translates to CASSRRLDSNQPQHF.